This TCR beta chain derives from a study of T cell responses to AZD1222 COVID-19 vaccine. The wider study: Second doses that came at about 4 or about 12 weeks were put together. Whole-study findings and limits: Possibly, clonal diversity was underestimated; donors were largely white British and included more females. Within unmutated variant regions lay the reported targets of nearly half of spike-specific TCRs. Baseline serostatus was positive in only five to seven AZD1222 recipients.

Assay: immunoSEQ multiplex PCR; the TCRdb copy retains only in-frame clones and omits some. The sample has roughly 97,000 clones, over 75% seen once. This clone was seen repeatedly, ten times or more. Antigen unknown. The CDR3 totals 16 residues. V lost 3 bases and J lost 2; bases outside the gene matches: 2. Germline V gene data show CDR1 as MRHNA and CDR2 as SNTAGT. This chain uses TRBV6-4 with TRBJ2-3; TRBD2 matches 13 bases. This TCR derives from an adult in good health. Material: peripheral blood, obtained on day 0 of AZD1222 vaccination. CDR3 DNA sequence: TGTGCCAGCAGTGAACTAGCGGGGGGGAACACAGATACGCAGTATTTT. Its protein is CASSELAGGNTDTQYF.